This T cell receptor (beta chain) appears in the sequencing data of a study of spatial heterogeneity in lung cancer. For the study at large: Samples were donated by 72 untreated early-stage non-small cell lung cancer patients. When follow-up PBMC samples existed, they were sequenced (at a median of about two years after resection). Findings and limits, study-wide: Blood showed ubiquitous tumor TCRs more often at resection than at routine follow-up.

Trimming removed 7 bases at V and 10 bases at J, with 10 bases between. The CDR3 extends over 10 amino acids. Per the germline V gene, CDR1 is SNHLY and CDR2 is FYNNEI. The sample's time point: blood at routine non-recurrence follow-up after resection. Unsorted tumor, nontumor lung tissue or cryopreserved PBMC supplied the whole RNA. This clonotype has just a few counts. No antigen is known for it. Each molecule of TCR cDNA was tagged with one unique molecular identifier. TCRdb redid the calling of the 5' RACE reads with MiXCR, one entry per CDR3 protein. The sample records about 120,000 distinct CDR3 sequences, 12% being singletons.

The sequenced sample was PBMCs, obtained at follow-up. The receptor's source is a male donor with early-stage non-small cell lung cancer. V gene TRBV2 combines with J gene TRBJ1-1; unclear D gene. The DNA of the CDR3 is TGTGCCAGCATGCGCGATTTAGCTTTCTTT. It is translated as CASMRDLAFF.